These T cell receptor beta chains were read from a single sample in a study of Ad26.COV2.S vaccination and SARS-CoV-2 variants. Data came from immunoSEQ multiplex PCR; TCRdb stores just in-frame clones and leaves some out. The sample includes around 340,000 clones, about 87% seen only once; the top ten take 5.5% to 7%. The specimen comprised peripheral blood, sampled in a trial of Ad26.COV2.S vaccine versus placebo. These receptors were collected from a person aged 18-65 years who received the Ad26.COV2.S COVID-19 vaccine or a placebo. The conserved cysteine and the conserved F or W are not part of the CDR3 here. Each record gives: J gene, V gene, CDR3 protein.

>TRBJ2-1|TRBV5-1
ASSFNRGNEQF
>TRBJ1-2|TRBV7-3
ASSQEQGNYGYT
>TRBJ2-2|TRBV21-1
ASSSPVDQLTGELF
>TRBJ2-3|TRBV7-9
ASSLGLAGASTDTQY
>TRBJ1-1|TRBV11-3
ASSLGYSTEAF
>TRBJ2-7|TRBV28
ASSPTDRTGEQY
>TRBJ1-5|TRBV7-9
ASSRGDSNQPQH
>TRBJ1-6|TRBV4-2
ASSGGSLGNSPLH
>TRBJ2-5|TRBV10-3
AISDLETQY
>TRBJ2-2|TRBV11-2
ASSHMDTGELF
>TRBJ2-5|TRBV7-9
ASSYSRGETQY
>TRBJ2-7|TRBV7-9
ASSVSQGSLGQY
>TRBJ2-4|TRBV6-5
ASSYEQLAKNIQY
>TRBJ2-6|TRBV5-6
ASSPTRTGANVLT
>TRBJ1-2|TRBV7-9
ASSADRGRGYT
>TRBJ2-3|TRBV7-3
ASSLGGEDTQY
>TRBJ1-1|TRBV18
ASSPPGGTEAF
>TRBJ1-2|TRBV14
ASSQQGPNYGYT
>TRBJ2-7|TRBV5-1
ASSAGRGSTSYEQY
>TRBJ2-3|TRBV6-4
ASSGTSGGTDTQY
>TRBJ2-3|TRBV6-4
ASSAVAGGSDTQY
>TRBJ2-7|TRBV7-8
ASSFRRSGAGLVREQY
>TRBJ2-5|TRBV3-1/TRBV3-2
ASSQRGTSGVSSKETQY
>TRBJ1-4|TRBV6-1
ASSEVGREKLF
>TRBJ2-5|TRBV27
ASSHRGQGRVPRGGETQY
>TRBJ1-6|TRBV7-3
ASSLNGPNGNSPLH
>TRBJ2-7|TRBV27
ASSLSPRSSYEQY
>TRBJ1-5|TRBV30
AWSPQGISNQPQH
>TRBJ2-7|TRBV6-5
ASSSTYEQY
>TRBJ1-3|TRBV7-9
ASSPTGNSGNTIY
>TRBJ2-7|TRBV11-1
ASSLGGPSYEQY